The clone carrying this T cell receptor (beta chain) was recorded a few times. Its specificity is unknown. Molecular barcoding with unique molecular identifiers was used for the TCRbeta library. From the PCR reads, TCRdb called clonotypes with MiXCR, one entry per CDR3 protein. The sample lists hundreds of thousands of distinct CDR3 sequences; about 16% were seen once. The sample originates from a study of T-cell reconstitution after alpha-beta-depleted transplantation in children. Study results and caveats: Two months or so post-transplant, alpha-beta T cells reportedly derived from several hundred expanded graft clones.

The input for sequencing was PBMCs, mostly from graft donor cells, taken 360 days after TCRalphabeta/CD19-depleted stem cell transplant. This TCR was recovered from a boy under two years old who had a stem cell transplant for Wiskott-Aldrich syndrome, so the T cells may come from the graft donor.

CDR3 in amino acids: CSPLGLGTGELFF. In nucleotides, the CDR3 is TGCAGCCCTCTCGGACTAGGAACCGGGGAGCTGTTTTTT. The rearrangement joins TRBV29-1 to TRBJ2-2; TRBD2 aligns across 7 bases. The germline V gene encodes CDR1 SQVTM and CDR2 ANQGSEA. V lost 8 bases, J lost 5 bases, and 8 bases stayed unmatched. There are 13 residues in the CDR3.